This T cell receptor (beta chain) was recovered during a study of metastatic and nonmetastatic thyroid tumors. Study background: Repertoires were compared across blood and tumor or nodule tissue from malignant and benign thyroid patients.

A note on this clone: Its antigen remains unidentified.

Treatment of any kind had been given to no patient before thyroid surgery. Trimming left V 0 bases short and J 7 bases short, with 18 bases between. Germline CDR1 and CDR2: SNHLY and FYNNEI. This CDR3 spans 16 amino acids. Study outcomes and limitations: TCR beta diversity was reportedly significantly higher in malignant thyroid tumors than benign nodules, in blood and tumor.

Original handling: The distant-metastasis classifier for papillary thyroid cancer was built from CDR3 differences across clinicopathological groups. Using MiXCR, TCRdb reanalyzed the PCR reads. None of the V and J calls come from the authors' own analysis; TCRdb made them. This sample carries about 20,000 clones, approximately 29% of them seen once, and the ten largest clones take over 12%. Source material: blood. The rearrangement uses TRBV2 and TRBJ1-2; tentative D call: TRBD1 (5 bases). The sequence derives from a female donor with papillary thyroid cancer or a benign thyroid nodule (not recorded which). Some clones in this sample may be carry-over from other donors' samples. The CDR3 sequence is CASSEARDGPYGGYTF. The CDR3 region has the DNA TGTGCCAGCAGTGAAGCCAGGGACGGACCCTATGGTGGCTACACCTTC.